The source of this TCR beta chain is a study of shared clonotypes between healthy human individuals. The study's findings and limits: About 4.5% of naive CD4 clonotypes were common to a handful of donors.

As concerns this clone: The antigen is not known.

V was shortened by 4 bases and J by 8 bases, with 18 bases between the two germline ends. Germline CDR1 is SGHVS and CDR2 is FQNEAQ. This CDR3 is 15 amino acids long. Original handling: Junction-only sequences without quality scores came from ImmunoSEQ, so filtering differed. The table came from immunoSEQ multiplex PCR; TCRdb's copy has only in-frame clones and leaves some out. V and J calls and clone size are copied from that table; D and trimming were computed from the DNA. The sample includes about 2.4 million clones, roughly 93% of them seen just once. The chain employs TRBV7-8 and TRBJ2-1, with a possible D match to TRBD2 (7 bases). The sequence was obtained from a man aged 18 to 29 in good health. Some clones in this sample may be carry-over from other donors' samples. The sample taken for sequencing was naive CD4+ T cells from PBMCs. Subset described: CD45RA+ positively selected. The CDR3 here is CASSYRPRGGDEQFF. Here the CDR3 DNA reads TGTGCCAGCAGCTACAGACCCAGGGGAGGGGATGAGCAGTTCTTC.